Each of the 8 T cell receptor beta chains below was sequenced from the same sample in a study of patients and donors after allogeneic stem cell transplantation. A single record per CDR3 protein comes from TCRdb applying MiXCR to the RT-PCR reads. In the table there are over 200,000 distinct CDR3 sequences, around two fifths of which are singletons. Sequencing used blood, either unsorted or a sorted T cell fraction (not recorded which). These receptors came from a human donor who was either an allogeneic HSCT recipient or a stem cell or donor lymphocyte infusion donor (not recorded which). It is not recorded whose cells these are; they may come from a transplant donor.

In its sample, this clonotype was seen a few times. The chain recombines TRBV9 with TRBJ1-5; the match to TRBD1 covers 8 bases. The length of the CDR3 is 13 residues. CDR1 and CDR2 (germline): SGDLS, YYNGEE. Trimming cost V 3 bases and J 5 bases; bases outside gene matches: 1. The CDR3 here is CASSAQGDQPQHF. The CDR3 bases are TGTGCCAGCAGCGCACAGGGGGATCAGCCCCAGCATTTT.

This clonotype was found a few times. V and J are TRBV29-1 and TRBJ1-2; a possible D gene is TRBD1 (5 bases). Germline values: CDR1 SQVTM, CDR2 ANQGSEA. The CDR3 runs to 12 residues. V was shortened by 4 bases and J by 10 bases, with 16 bases between the two germline ends. CDR3 loop: CSVVSQGGSYTF. The CDR3 DNA sequence: TGCAGCGTTGTGAGTCAGGGAGGTTCCTACACCTTC. The variable domain in full, completed from reference TRBV29-1 and TRBJ1-2, reads SAVISQKPSRDICQRGTSLTIQCQVDSQVTMMFWYRQQPGQSLTLIATANQGSEATYESGFVIDKFPISRPNLTFSTLTVSNMSPEDSSIYLCSVVSQGGSYTFGSGTRLTVV.

J is TRBJ1-2 and V is TRBV5-1; tentative D call: TRBD1 (5 bases). V lost 0 bases and J lost 8, with 11 bases in between. This CDR3 is built from 13 residues. CDR1 SGHRS and CDR2 YFSETQ come from the germline V gene. CDR3: CASSLDGGGGYTF. Here the CDR3 DNA reads TGCGCCAGCAGCTTGGACGGGGGAGGAGGCTACACCTTC.

The V call is TRBV20-1, the J call TRBJ1-5; possibly TRBD1 for D (6 bases). The length of the CDR3 is 15 residues. Trimming left V 0 bases short and J 3 bases short, with 12 bases between. From germline, CDR1 is DFQATT and CDR2 SNEGSKA (reference sequence). The CDR3 reads CSARDGGADNQPQHF. CDR3 coding DNA: TGCAGTGCTAGAGATGGGGGGGCAGACAATCAGCCCCAGCATTTT.

The table lists this clonotype with a few counts. This chain connects TRBV7-2 to TRBJ1-6; D might be TRBD1 (6 bases). This CDR3 is built from 14 residues. Trimming removed 7 bases from V and 3 bases from J, with 10 bases in between. CDR1 SGHTA and CDR2 FQGNSA come from the germline V gene. The CDR3 DNA reads as TGTGCCAGCACCACAGGGTTCTATAATTCACCCCTCCACTTT. Its protein product is CASTTGFYNSPLHF.

V usage is TRBV30 and J usage is TRBJ1-6, with a weak D call TRBD1 (5 bases). The germline CDR1 and CDR2 sequences are GTSNPN and SVGIG (reference sequence). Trimming shortened V by 0 bases and J by 5 bases, and 11 bases separated the two germline ends. This CDR3 spans 15 amino acids. CDR3 region: CAWSVRRANNSPLHF. CDR3 nucleotide sequence: TGTGCCTGGAGTGTACGCAGGGCGAATAATTCACCCCTCCACTTT.

This clonotype occurred a few times. This rearrangement joins TRBV5-1 to TRBJ1-2; the D is unclear. V lost 0 bases, J lost 7 bases, and 7 bases lay in between. This CDR3 is built from 12 residues. From germline, CDR1 is SGHRS and CDR2 YFSETQ. CDR3 loop: CASSLEEGGYTF. In DNA form, the CDR3 reads TGCGCCAGCAGCTTGGAAGAAGGTGGCTACACCTTC.

In its sample, this clonotype was seen a few times. The rearrangement links TRBV5-1 to TRBJ1-3; the D gene is possibly TRBD1 (6 bases). This CDR3 spans 14 amino acids. V dropped 1 base and J dropped 8 bases, with 13 bases sitting between them. Germline V gives CDR1 SGHRS, CDR2 YFSETQ. CDR3 sequence: CASSLTGARDTIYF. The CDR3 region has the DNA TGCGCCAGCAGCTTGACGGGGGCTCGGGACACCATATATTTT.